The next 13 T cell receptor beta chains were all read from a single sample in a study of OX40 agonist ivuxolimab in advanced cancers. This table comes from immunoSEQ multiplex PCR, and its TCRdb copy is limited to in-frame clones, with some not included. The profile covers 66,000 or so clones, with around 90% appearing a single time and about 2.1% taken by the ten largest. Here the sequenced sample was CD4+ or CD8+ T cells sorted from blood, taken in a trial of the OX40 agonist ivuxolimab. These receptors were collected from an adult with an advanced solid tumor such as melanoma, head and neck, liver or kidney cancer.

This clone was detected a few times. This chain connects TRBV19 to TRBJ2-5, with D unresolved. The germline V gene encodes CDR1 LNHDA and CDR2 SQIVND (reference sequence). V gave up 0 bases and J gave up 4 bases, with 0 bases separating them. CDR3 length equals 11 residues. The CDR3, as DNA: TGTGCCAGTAGTATAGAAGAGACCCAGTACTTC. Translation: CASSIEETQYF.

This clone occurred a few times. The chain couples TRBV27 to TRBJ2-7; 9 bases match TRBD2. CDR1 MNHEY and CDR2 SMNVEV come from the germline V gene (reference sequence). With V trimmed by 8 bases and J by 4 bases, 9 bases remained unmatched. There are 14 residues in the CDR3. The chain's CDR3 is CASSHGLAGYEQYF. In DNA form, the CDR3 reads TGTGCCAGCTCCCACGGGCTAGCGGGATACGAGCAGTACTTC.

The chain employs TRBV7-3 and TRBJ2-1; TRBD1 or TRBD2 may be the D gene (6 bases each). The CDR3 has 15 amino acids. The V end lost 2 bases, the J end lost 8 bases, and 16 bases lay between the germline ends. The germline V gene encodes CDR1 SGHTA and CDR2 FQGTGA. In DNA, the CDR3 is TGTGCCAGCAGCTTATTAACAGGGAGGTGGGATGAGCAGTTCTTC. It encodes CASSLLTGRWDEQFF.

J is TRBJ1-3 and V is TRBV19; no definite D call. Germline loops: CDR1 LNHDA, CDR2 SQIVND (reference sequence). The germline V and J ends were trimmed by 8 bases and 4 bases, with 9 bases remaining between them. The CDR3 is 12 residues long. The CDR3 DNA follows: TGTGCCAGTGGACTACAGGGAAACACCATATATTTT. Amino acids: CASGLQGNTIYF.

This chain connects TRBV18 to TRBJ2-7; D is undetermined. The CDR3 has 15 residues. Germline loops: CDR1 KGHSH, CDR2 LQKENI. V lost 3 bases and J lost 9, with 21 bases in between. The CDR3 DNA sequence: TGTGCCAGCTCACCCCTGGATGCACCCGAACTTGGGCAGTACTTC. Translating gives CASSPLDAPELGQYF.

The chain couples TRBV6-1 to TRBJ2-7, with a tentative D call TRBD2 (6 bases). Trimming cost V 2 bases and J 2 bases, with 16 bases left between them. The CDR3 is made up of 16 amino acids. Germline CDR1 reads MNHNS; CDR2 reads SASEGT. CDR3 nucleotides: TGTGCCAGCAGTGAAATCCCTTTGGGGGGAGCCTACGAGCAGTACTTC. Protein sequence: CASSEIPLGGAYEQYF.

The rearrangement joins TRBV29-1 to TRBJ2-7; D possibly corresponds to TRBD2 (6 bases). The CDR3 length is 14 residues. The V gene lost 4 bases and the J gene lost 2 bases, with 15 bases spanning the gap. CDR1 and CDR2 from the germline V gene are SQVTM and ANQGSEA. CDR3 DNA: TGCAGCGTTGGGGGGACTGGGGTAACCTACGAGCAGTACTTC. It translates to CSVGGTGVTYEQYF.

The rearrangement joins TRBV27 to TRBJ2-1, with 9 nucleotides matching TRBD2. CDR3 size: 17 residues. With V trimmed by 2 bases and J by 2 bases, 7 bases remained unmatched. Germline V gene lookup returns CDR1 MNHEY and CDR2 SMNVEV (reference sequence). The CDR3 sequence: CASSLERGVSPYNEQFF. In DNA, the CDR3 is TGTGCCAGCAGTTTAGAGCGGGGGGTAAGCCCCTACAATGAGCAGTTCTTC.

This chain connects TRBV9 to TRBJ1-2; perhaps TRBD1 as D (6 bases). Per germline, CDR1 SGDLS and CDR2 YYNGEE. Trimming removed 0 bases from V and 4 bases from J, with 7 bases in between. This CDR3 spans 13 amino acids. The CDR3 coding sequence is TGTGCCAGCAGCGTAGAGGGGGGCTATGGCTACACCTTC. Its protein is CASSVEGGYGYTF.

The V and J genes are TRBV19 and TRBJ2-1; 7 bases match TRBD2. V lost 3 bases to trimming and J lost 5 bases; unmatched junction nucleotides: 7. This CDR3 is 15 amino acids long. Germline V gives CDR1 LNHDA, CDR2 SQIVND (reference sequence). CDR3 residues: CASSMGGLPNNEQFF. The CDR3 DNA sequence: TGTGCCAGTAGTATGGGGGGACTACCTAACAATGAGCAGTTCTTC.

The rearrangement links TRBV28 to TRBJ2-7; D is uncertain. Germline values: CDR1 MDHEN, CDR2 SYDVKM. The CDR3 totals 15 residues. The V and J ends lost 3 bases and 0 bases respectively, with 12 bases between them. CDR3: CASSFKQAISYEQYF. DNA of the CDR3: TGTGCCAGCAGTTTCAAACAAGCCATCTCCTACGAGCAGTACTTC.

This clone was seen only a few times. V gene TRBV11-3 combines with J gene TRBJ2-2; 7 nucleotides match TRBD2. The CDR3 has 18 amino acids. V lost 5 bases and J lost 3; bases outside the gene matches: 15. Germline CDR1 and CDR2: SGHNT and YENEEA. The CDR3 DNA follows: TGTGCCAGCAGCCCTGAAGGGGAGGGGTTAGGGGACACCGGGGAGCTGTTTTTT. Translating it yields CASSPEGEGLGDTGELFF.

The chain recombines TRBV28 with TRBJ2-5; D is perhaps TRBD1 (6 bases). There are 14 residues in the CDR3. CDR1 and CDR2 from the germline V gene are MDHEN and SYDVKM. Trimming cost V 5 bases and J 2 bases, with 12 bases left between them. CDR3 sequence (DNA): TGTGCCAGCAGTCTCGGGACAAGACAAGAGACCCAGTACTTC. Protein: CASSLGTRQETQYF.